One and the same sample provided the 14 T cell receptor beta chains below, sequenced in a study of cytomegalovirus exposure and HLA in healthy donors. The PCR employed 60 Vbeta primers together with 13 Jbeta primers. Sequencing used immunoSEQ multiplex PCR; TCRdb keeps in-frame clones, though not all of them. The table records approximately 99,000 clones, about 79% of them present only once. Sample: PBMCs. These receptors were obtained from a male donor in good health and CMV-seropositive.

The rearrangement links TRBV5-1 to TRBJ2-5, with TRBD1 identical over 11 bases. V shed 3 bases, J shed 4 bases, and the junction held 5 bases outside the gene matches. The CDR3 consists of 15 residues. The V gene's germline CDR1 is SGHRS and CDR2 YFSETQ. In DNA form, the CDR3 reads TGCGCCAGCAGCTCCGGGACAGGGGGGGCAGAGACCCAGTACTTC. Translating it yields CASSSGTGGAETQYF.

This rearrangement joins TRBV4-1 to TRBJ2-6; D is ambiguous. The length of the CDR3 is 16 residues. Germline CDR1 MGHRA, CDR2 YSYEKL. The V end was cut by 4 bases, the J end by 0 bases, with 10 bases between. CDR3 coding DNA: TGCGCCAGCAGCCCAACTCCAAACTCTGGGGCCAACGTCCTGACTTTC. Translating it yields CASSPTPNSGANVLTF.

As to this clone: Distinct nucleotide sequences in the sample also encode this CDR3. This chain connects TRBV6-5 to TRBJ1-1; D is possibly TRBD1 (6 bases). CDR1 is MNHEY and CDR2 is SVGAGI in the germline V gene. This CDR3 spans 13 amino acids. V gave up 5 bases and J gave up 1 base, with 8 bases separating them. CDR3 nucleotides: TGTGCCAGCAGTAGGACAGCGAACACTGAAGCTTTCTTT. It codes for CASSRTANTEAFF.

V usage is TRBV7-2 and J usage is TRBJ1-1; possibly TRBD1 for D (6 bases). The germline V gene has CDR1 SGHTA and CDR2 FQGNSA. The CDR3 length is 13 residues. The V end was cut by 4 bases, the J end by 6 bases, with 12 bases between. CDR3 region: CASSYTGFSEAFF. CDR3 coding DNA: TGTGCCAGCAGCTATACAGGGTTCTCTGAAGCTTTCTTT.

This clone was picked up a small number of times. This chain uses TRBV7-3 with TRBJ2-1; D is perhaps TRBD2 (5 bases). The CDR3 extends over 14 amino acids. Trimming took off 0 bases at V and 8 bases at J, with 11 bases between the two ends. CDR1 and CDR2 from the germline V gene are SGHTA and FQGTGA. The CDR3 coding sequence is TGTGCCAGCAGCTTAACGAATGGAGGAGATGAGCAGTTCTTC. This translates into CASSLTNGGDEQFF.

V and J are TRBV2 and TRBJ2-1; TRBD1 agrees at 12 bases. Germline V lookup: CDR1 SNHLY, CDR2 FYNNEI. The V gene end was trimmed by 6 bases and the J gene end by 4 bases; junction bases not matched to a gene: 13. CDR3 length: 18 residues. The CDR3, as DNA: TGTGCCAGCAGACCGGGACAGGGGGCCCTAGCCCATTACAATGAGCAGTTCTTC. It translates to CASRPGQGALAHYNEQFF.

This clone was detected once. V usage is TRBV5-1 and J usage is TRBJ1-2; D remains ambiguous. The V gene lost 7 bases and the J gene lost 0 bases, with 13 bases spanning the gap. CDR3 length: 14 amino acids. In germline, CDR1 is SGHRS, CDR2 YFSETQ. CDR3 loop: CASGISTANYGYTF. The CDR3 DNA is TGCGCCAGCGGAATATCTACAGCTAACTATGGCTACACCTTC. Supplemented by reference TRBV5-1 and TRBJ1-2, the full variable domain reads KAGVTQTPRYLIKTRGQQVTLSCSPISGHRSVSWYQQTPGQGLQFLFEYFSETQRNKGNFPGRFSGRQFSNSRSEMNVSTLELGDSALYLCASGISTANYGYTFGSGTRLTVV.

The chain recombines TRBV6-1 with TRBJ2-7; TRBD1 matches 7 bases. Germline CDR1 MNHNS, CDR2 SASEGT. V shed 5 bases and J 3 bases; nucleotides not matched to a gene: 7. The CDR3 runs to 14 residues. The CDR3 protein is CASSPQTGSYEQYF. CDR3 coding DNA: TGTGCCAGCAGTCCGCAGACAGGGAGCTACGAGCAGTACTTC.

This clone was seen only a few times. The chain couples TRBV5-6 to TRBJ1-2; no firm D call. The germline CDR1 and CDR2 sequences are SGHDT and YYEEEE. V lost 2 bases, J lost 4 bases, and 12 bases lay in between. This CDR3 is built from 14 residues. In nucleotides, the CDR3 is TGTGCCAGCAGCTTCGGTCTCGGTCTCTATGGCTACACCTTC. Protein product: CASSFGLGLYGYTF.

The sample holds a few counts of this clone. This chain joins TRBV29-1 and TRBJ1-1, with 10 bases that match TRBD1. V shed 7 bases, J shed 6 bases, and the junction held 8 bases outside the gene matches. The CDR3 totals 13 residues. Germline loops: CDR1 SQVTM, CDR2 ANQGSEA. CDR3 DNA sequence: TGCAGCGCCGGACCGGGACAGGGGTCTGAAGCTTTCTTT. It is translated as CSAGPGQGSEAFF.

The gene calls are TRBV29-1 and TRBJ2-7; 9 positions agree with TRBD2. V lost 8 bases to trimming and J lost 0 bases; unmatched junction nucleotides: 5. The CDR3 spans 13 residues. The germline gives CDR1 SQVTM, CDR2 ANQGSEA. The CDR3 DNA reads TGCAGCACCCTAGCGGGGTCCTCCTACGAGCAGTACTTC. The encoded protein is CSTLAGSSYEQYF.

This chain links TRBV27 with TRBJ2-3; D might be TRBD2 (6 bases). The CDR3 sequence is 17 residues long. Trimming took 5 bases from V and 0 from J, leaving 18 bases between them. CDR1 and CDR2 from the germline V gene are MNHEY and SMNVEV (reference sequence). CDR3 coding DNA: TGTGCCAGCAGTAGGGCTCCTAGCGCCTCTAGCACAGATACGCAGTATTTT. Translating gives CASSRAPSASSTDTQYF.

The chain links TRBV28 to TRBJ1-4; TRBD1 agrees at 9 bases. The CDR3 runs to 16 residues. Germline V CDR1 and CDR2: MDHEN, SYDVKM. V lost 4 bases and J lost 8; bases outside the gene matches: 11. DNA for the CDR3: TGTGCCAGCAGTTATCCACGGACAGGGGCAAGAGAAAAACTGTTTTTT. Translation: CASSYPRTGAREKLFF.

Remarks on this clone: This CDR3 is also generated by other DNA sequences in the sample. V is TRBV7-9 and J is TRBJ1-2; no reliable D call. The CDR3 covers 13 residues. Looked up from germline, CDR1 is SEHNR and CDR2 is FQNEAQ (reference sequence). The V gene lost 1 base and the J gene lost 4 bases, with 7 bases spanning the gap. The CDR3, as DNA: TGTGCCAGCAGCTTAGATAGAGTCTATGGCTACACCTTC. Translated: CASSLDRVYGYTF. Together with reference TRBV7-9 and TRBJ1-2, the CDR3 gives the full variable domain: DTGVSQNPRHKITKRGQNVTFRCDPISEHNRLYWYRQTLGQGPEFLTYFQNEAQLEKSRLLSDRFSAERPKGSFSTLEIQRTEQGDSAMYLCASSLDRVYGYTFGSGTRLTVV.